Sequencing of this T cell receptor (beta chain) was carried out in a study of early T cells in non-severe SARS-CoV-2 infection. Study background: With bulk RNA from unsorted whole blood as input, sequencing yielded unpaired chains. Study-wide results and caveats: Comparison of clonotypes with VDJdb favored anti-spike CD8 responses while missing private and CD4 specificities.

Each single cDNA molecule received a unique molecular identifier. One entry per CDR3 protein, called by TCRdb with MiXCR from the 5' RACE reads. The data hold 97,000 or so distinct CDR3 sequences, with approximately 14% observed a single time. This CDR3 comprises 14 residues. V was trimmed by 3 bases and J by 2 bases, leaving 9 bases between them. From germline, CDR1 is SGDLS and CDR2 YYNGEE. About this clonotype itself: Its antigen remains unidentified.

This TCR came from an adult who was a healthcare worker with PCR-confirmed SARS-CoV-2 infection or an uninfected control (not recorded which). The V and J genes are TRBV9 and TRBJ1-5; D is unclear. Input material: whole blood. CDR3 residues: CASSAFGGNQPQHF. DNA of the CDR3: TGTGCCAGCAGCGCTTTCGGGGGCAATCAGCCCCAGCATTTT.